This T cell receptor (beta chain) came from a study of T-cell reconstitution after alpha-beta-depleted transplantation in children (dated by TCRdb to about 2016). Regarding the study in general: Using TCR repertoire profiling, the study quantitatively followed how T-cell immune reconstitution unfolded in children after TCRalphabeta/CD19-depleted allogeneic hematopoietic cell transplantation.

This clonotype appeared a few times. The antigen this receptor binds is unknown. No qualities accompany the bases; no much larger clone lies one base away. From the cysteine up to the phenylalanine, the CDR3 has a length of 14 residues. The kept DNA is CDR3 alone, 42 bases in frame from the first base. A distance of 15 bases separates the germline ends of V and J, which lose 4 bases and 6 bases respectively. Based on the germline V gene (reference sequence), the CDR1 and CDR2 sequences are SEHNR and FQNEAQ. The library was obtained by PCR. TCRdb records Illumina HiSeq 2500 as the sequencer. TCR libraries were prepared with molecular barcoding, using unique molecular identifiers to normalize TCRbeta repertoire quantification. TCRdb applied fastp at Q25 and MiXCR to the public reads, then kept only in-frame beta chains. Each record represents a unique CDR3 protein, reported with the most common genes and DNA among its rows. The sample table records roughly 170,000 distinct CDR3 sequences; less than 8% of these occur just once. Of the sample, roughly 3% falls within the top ten clones.

The source of this sequence is a human donor who donated a stem cell graft to a child with Wiskott-Aldrich syndrome. The starting material was PBMCs from the stem cell graft donor, obtained from the stem cell graft. This chain joins TRBV7-9 to TRBJ1-1; no D gene is confidently identified. In nucleotides, the sequence is TGTGCCAGCAGCTCTACCCTGGGTAACCCTGAAGCTTTCTTT. The encoded protein is CASSSTLGNPEAFF. Extended through the reference TRBV7-9 and TRBJ1-1 proteins, this CDR3 yields the full variable domain: DTGVSQNPRHKITKRGQNVTFRCDPISEHNRLYWYRQTLGQGPEFLTYFQNEAQLEKSRLLSDRFSAERPKGSFSTLEIQRTEQGDSAMYLCASSSTLGNPEAFFGQGTRLTVV.